These T cell receptor beta chains were read from a single sample in a study of OX40 agonist ivuxolimab in advanced cancers. Clones were sequenced by immunoSEQ multiplex PCR, and TCRdb holds only the in-frame ones, with some missing. In the table there are under 15,000 clones, over 75% of which are singletons. The material sequenced was CD4+ or CD8+ T cells sorted from blood, taken in a trial of the OX40 agonist ivuxolimab. The receptors originated from an adult with an advanced solid tumor such as melanoma, head and neck, liver or kidney cancer. Each CDR3 is given with its conserved first and last residue. Each record gives: D gene, CDR3 length, J gene, V gene, clone size, CDR3 DNA, CDR3 protein. A D gene is named only where the DNA matches it firmly. Size tells how often a clone was seen (once, few, many) or the class of an expanded clone, and some rows leave it out.

-,14,TRBJ2-3,TRBV5-8,-,TGTGCCAGCAGCTTGCGGACCAGGGGAGATACGCAGTATTTT,CASSLRTRGDTQYF
TRBD1,14,TRBJ2-7,TRBV7-6,-,TGTGCCAGCAGCTCCGGGACAGGGGGGTACGAGCAGTACTTC,CASSSGTGGYEQYF
-,13,TRBJ2-5,TRBV29-1,-,TGCAGCGCCGTACAACTCTTGGAAGAGACCCAGTACTTC,CSAVQLLEETQYF
TRBD1,16,TRBJ1-1,TRBV6-4,-,TGTGCCAGCAGTCCCACTAATGGACAGGCTACCACTGAAGCTTTCTTT,CASSPTNGQATTEAFF
TRBD1,14,TRBJ2-5,TRBV28,once,TGTGCCAGCAGTCTCCGGGACAGTCCAGCGACCCAGTACTTC,CASSLRDSPATQYF
-,16,TRBJ1-6,TRBV7-2,-,TGTGCCAGCAGCTTACTGGCCAGCGCTGTTAATTCACCCCTCCACTTT,CASSLLASAVNSPLHF
TRBD1,15,TRBJ1-2,TRBV9,-,TGTGCCAGCAGCGGAACTGACAGGGTCTATAATGGCTACACCTTC,CASSGTDRVYNGYTF
-,15,TRBJ2-6,TRBV13,once,TGTGCCAGCGGCGCAGCCATCGGGGGGGCCAACGTCCTGACTTTC,CASGAAIGGANVLTF
-,22,TRBJ1-6,TRBV10-1,-,TGCGCCAGCAGTGAGAGGGTGCGGGGTCCTCCTATAATTCTCCCCTATAATTCACCCCTCCACTTT,CASSERVRGPPIILPYNSPLHF
-,15,TRBJ1-5,TRBV6-6,-,TGTGCCAGCAGTTACCCCCCGGGTAGCAATCAGCCCCAGCATTTT,CASSYPPGSNQPQHF
TRBD1,12,TRBJ2-7,TRBV7-8,-,TGTGCGAGCAGGGACAGGGGATACGAGCAGTACTTC,CASRDRGYEQYF
-,15,TRBJ2-1,TRBV19,few,TGTGCCAGTAGTATGGGATGGGGGAACTACAATGAGCAGTTCTTC,CASSMGWGNYNEQFF
-,20,TRBJ2-6,TRBV27,-,TGTGCCAGCAGTTCCCCGACAGTCTGGGATCCGAGCTCTGGGGCCAACGTCCTGACTTTC,CASSSPTVWDPSSGANVLTF
-,15,TRBJ1-5,TRBV6-6,-,TGTGCCAGCAGACCACAGGAGACTAGCAATCAGCCCCAGCATTTT,CASRPQETSNQPQHF
-,14,TRBJ2-7,TRBV5-1,-,TGCGCCAGCAGCTTATGGGGTGGAACCTACGAGCAGTACTTC,CASSLWGGTYEQYF
TRBD2,15,TRBJ2-3,TRBV6-5,-,TGTGCCAACAGTAGACTAGCGGGAGTGTCAGATACGCAGTATTTT,CANSRLAGVSDTQYF
TRBD2,18,TRBJ2-3,TRBV4-2,-,TGTGCCAGCAGCCAAGGGAGACTAGCGGGAGGCCTCACAGATACGCAGTATTTT,CASSQGRLAGGLTDTQYF
TRBD1,14,TRBJ1-2,TRBV9,-,TGTGCCAGCAGCGCCTCAGGGGGCTATCATGGCTACACCTTC,CASSASGGYHGYTF
-,13,TRBJ2-7,TRBV10-1,-,TGCGCCAGCAGTGAGGGCTCCTCCTACGAGCAGTACTTC,CASSEGSSYEQYF
TRBD1,13,TRBJ2-1,TRBV5-4,-,TGTGCCACCCGGGACAGAGACTACAATGAGCAGTTCTTC,CATRDRDYNEQFF
-,14,TRBJ2-2,TRBV6-5,once,TGTGCCAGCAGTTACTCGACACCCACCGGGGAGCTGTTTTTT,CASSYSTPTGELFF
-,11,TRBJ2-7,TRBV11-2,-,TGTGCCAGCAGCTTTGCCCACGAGCAGTACTTC,CASSFAHEQYF
-,12,TRBJ1-2,TRBV29-1,-,TGCAGCGTTGATAGCCAGTCCTATGGCTACACCTTC,CSVDSQSYGYTF
TRBD2,14,TRBJ2-7,TRBV9,-,TGTGCCAGTGGAAGGACTAGCGGTGCCTACGAGCAGTACTTC,CASGRTSGAYEQYF
-,14,TRBJ1-5,TRBV7-6,-,TGTGCCAGCAGCCCTGCGCTTAGCAATCAGCCCCAGCATTTT,CASSPALSNQPQHF
-,13,TRBJ1-2,TRBV29-1,-,TGCAGCGCTAAACCGACCGCTAACTATGGCTACACCTTC,CSAKPTANYGYTF
-,12,TRBJ1-3,TRBV6-5,-,TGTGCCAGCAGTTTTAGGGGAAACACCATATATTTT,CASSFRGNTIYF
TRBD2,15,TRBJ2-7,TRBV7-6,-,TGTGCCAGCAGCGGAAGACTAGCGGGAGGATACGAGCAGTACTTC,CASSGRLAGGYEQYF
TRBD1,15,TRBJ2-5,TRBV28,-,TGTGCCAGCAGTCTAATAGGACAGGGGCAAGAGACCCAGTACTTC,CASSLIGQGQETQYF
-,12,TRBJ2-1,TRBV29-1,-,TGCAGCGTTGAAGATCTTGGGACCGGGCAGTTCTTC,CSVEDLGTGQFF
TRBD2,15,TRBJ2-3,TRBV4-2,-,TGTGCCAGCAGCCCTAGCGGGGTAATCGGAGATACGCAGTATTTT,CASSPSGVIGDTQYF
-,14,TRBJ1-2,TRBV27,-,TGTGCCAGCAGTACCCACAGGGTGAACTATGGCTACACCTTC,CASSTHRVNYGYTF
-,13,TRBJ2-7,TRBV9,-,TGTGCCAGCAGCGGTAGACAGTCCTACGAGCAGTACTTC,CASSGRQSYEQYF
TRBD1,15,TRBJ2-7,TRBV9,-,TGTGCCAGCAGCGTAGGGGGGACAGGTCTCCTCGAGCAGTACTTC,CASSVGGTGLLEQYF
-,12,TRBJ2-7,TRBV28,-,TGTGCCAGCAGTTTAGCAGCCTACGAGCAGTACTTC,CASSLAAYEQYF
-,10,TRBJ1-2,TRBV9,-,TGTGCCAGCAGCGGGGCCGGGTACACCTTC,CASSGAGYTF
TRBD1,13,TRBJ1-1,TRBV5-6,-,TGTGCCAGCAGCCCGACAGGGACTACAGAAGCTTTCTTT,CASSPTGTTEAFF
-,13,TRBJ2-7,TRBV28,-,TGTGCCAGCGTGGGATTCCTCTCCTACGAGCAGTACTTC,CASVGFLSYEQYF
TRBD1,15,TRBJ1-1,TRBV30,-,TGTGCCTGGAGTGTACAGGGGAGATGGGACACTGAAGCTTTCTTT,CAWSVQGRWDTEAFF
TRBD1,18,TRBJ1-5,TRBV27,-,TGTGCCAGCAGTTTATATAGCACAGGGGGCCGGAGCAATCAGCCCCAGCATTTT,CASSLYSTGGRSNQPQHF
-,16,TRBJ1-6,TRBV19,-,TGTGCCAGTAGTATAGGGGGCGCCCCCGCGGGTTCACCCCTCCACTTT,CASSIGGAPAGSPLHF
-,14,TRBJ2-7,TRBV5-3,-,TGTGCCAGCAGCTTTTCCCAGGGTGGCTACGAGCAGTACTTC,CASSFSQGGYEQYF
-,14,TRBJ1-2,TRBV29-1,-,TGCAGCGTTGAAGTGATAAGTGGGATTTATGGCTACACCTTC,CSVEVISGIYGYTF
-,15,TRBJ1-1,TRBV4-1,once,TGCGCCAGCAGCCAAGAACCAGTTATGAACACTGAAGCTTTCTTT,CASSQEPVMNTEAFF
-,16,TRBJ2-7,TRBV11-2,once,TGTGCCAGCAGCCTAACCAGGACAGTTTCCTCCTACGAGCAGTACTTC,CASSLTRTVSSYEQYF